These 5 T cell receptor beta chains originate from one sample sequenced in a study of T cells after yellow fever vaccination. Each CDR3 protein is one row after TCRdb ran MiXCR on the 5' RACE reads. The table includes about 160,000 distinct CDR3 sequences, less than 9% detected once. The source was CD4+ T cells sorted from PBMCs, collected about 5 days after the first yellow fever vaccination. Every receptor here comes from a man in his late teens or twenties who received the YFV17D yellow fever vaccine.

In its sample, this clonotype was seen many times. The chain recombines TRBV12-3 or TRBV12-4 with TRBJ2-1; 14 nucleotides align to TRBD2. This CDR3 contains 15 residues. With V trimmed by 3 bases and J by 10 bases, 5 bases remained unmatched. The CDR3 sequence: CASSLTSGGAWEQFF. The DNA for the CDR3 is TGTGCCAGCAGTTTGACTAGCGGGGGGGCATGGGAGCAGTTCTTC.

This clonotype was recorded at least ten times. V usage is TRBV20-1 and J usage is TRBJ2-7, with D unresolved. The V end was cut by 3 bases, the J end by 5 bases, with 8 bases between. This CDR3 contains 11 residues. The germline V gene encodes CDR1 DFQATT and CDR2 SNEGSKA (reference sequence). CDR3 region: CSARGNHEQYV. CDR3 sequence (DNA): TGCAGTGCTAGGGGGAACCACGAGCAGTACGTC.

At least ten counts were recorded for this clonotype. This chain connects TRBV27 to TRBJ2-1; D is undetermined. The CDR3 contains 15 residues. Germline V gives CDR1 MNHEY, CDR2 SMNVEV (reference sequence). Trimming removed 8 bases from V and 10 bases from J, with 24 bases in between. In DNA, the CDR3 is TGTGCCAGCTGCCCTTTGGATTACCTACCGGGCGAGCAGTTCTTC. Translation gives CASCPLDYLPGEQFF.

J is TRBJ2-1 and V is TRBV6-2 or TRBV6-3, with D perhaps assigned TRBD1 or TRBD2 (5 bases each). V was cut by 7 bases and J by 9 bases, with 22 bases left in between. The germline gives CDR1 MNHEY, CDR2 SVGEGT. CDR3 size: 15 residues. The CDR3 loop is CASNRGALHNFEQFF. The DNA of the CDR3 is TGTGCCAGCAATCGAGGGGCATTACATAATTTTGAGCAGTTCTTC.

The V call is TRBV27, the J call TRBJ2-7; 7 positions agree with TRBD1. The CDR3 totals 16 residues. After removal of 6 bases from V and 4 bases from J, the junction contained 15 bases not matched to a gene. Germline-derived CDR1 and CDR2 are MNHEY and SMNVEV (reference sequence). The CDR3 DNA follows: TGTGCCAGCAGCCGCTACAGGGGTAATTTCCGATACGAGCAGTACGTC. Translated: CASSRYRGNFRYEQYV.